This T cell receptor (beta chain) was sequenced during a study of post-analysis software for immune sequencing data. Across the whole study: Relapsing-remitting, secondary progressive and progressive-relapsing multiple sclerosis were all included among the disease courses.

Each TCR beta cDNA library carried unique molecular identifiers. Each batch of roughly 0.95 to 10 million T cells produced 500,000 to 550,000 cDNA molecules. TCRdb recomputed calls from the PCR reads with MiXCR, one row per CDR3 protein. This table has about half a million distinct CDR3 sequences, 40% to 55% appearing once. The ends were cut back, 3 bases at V and 7 bases at J, with 10 bases in the middle. The CDR3 length is 12 residues. Germline V CDR1 and CDR2: SEHNR, FQNEAQ (reference sequence). Whole-study findings and limits: The F measure placed samples prepared in the same batch into strongly shared clusters. Roughly 5 TRBV segments, including TRBV5-6, TRBV5-1 and TRBV20-1, were more frequent in patients than controls.

About this clonotype: Its antigen is undetermined.

This chain links TRBV7-9 with TRBJ2-7; no clear D. The sequencing sample was made of blood. The receptor's source is a girl aged 10 to 17 with multiple sclerosis. CDR3 DNA sequence: TGTGCCAGCAGCTTTGGTGTATGGGAGCAGTACTTC. Amino acid sequence: CASSFGVWEQYF.